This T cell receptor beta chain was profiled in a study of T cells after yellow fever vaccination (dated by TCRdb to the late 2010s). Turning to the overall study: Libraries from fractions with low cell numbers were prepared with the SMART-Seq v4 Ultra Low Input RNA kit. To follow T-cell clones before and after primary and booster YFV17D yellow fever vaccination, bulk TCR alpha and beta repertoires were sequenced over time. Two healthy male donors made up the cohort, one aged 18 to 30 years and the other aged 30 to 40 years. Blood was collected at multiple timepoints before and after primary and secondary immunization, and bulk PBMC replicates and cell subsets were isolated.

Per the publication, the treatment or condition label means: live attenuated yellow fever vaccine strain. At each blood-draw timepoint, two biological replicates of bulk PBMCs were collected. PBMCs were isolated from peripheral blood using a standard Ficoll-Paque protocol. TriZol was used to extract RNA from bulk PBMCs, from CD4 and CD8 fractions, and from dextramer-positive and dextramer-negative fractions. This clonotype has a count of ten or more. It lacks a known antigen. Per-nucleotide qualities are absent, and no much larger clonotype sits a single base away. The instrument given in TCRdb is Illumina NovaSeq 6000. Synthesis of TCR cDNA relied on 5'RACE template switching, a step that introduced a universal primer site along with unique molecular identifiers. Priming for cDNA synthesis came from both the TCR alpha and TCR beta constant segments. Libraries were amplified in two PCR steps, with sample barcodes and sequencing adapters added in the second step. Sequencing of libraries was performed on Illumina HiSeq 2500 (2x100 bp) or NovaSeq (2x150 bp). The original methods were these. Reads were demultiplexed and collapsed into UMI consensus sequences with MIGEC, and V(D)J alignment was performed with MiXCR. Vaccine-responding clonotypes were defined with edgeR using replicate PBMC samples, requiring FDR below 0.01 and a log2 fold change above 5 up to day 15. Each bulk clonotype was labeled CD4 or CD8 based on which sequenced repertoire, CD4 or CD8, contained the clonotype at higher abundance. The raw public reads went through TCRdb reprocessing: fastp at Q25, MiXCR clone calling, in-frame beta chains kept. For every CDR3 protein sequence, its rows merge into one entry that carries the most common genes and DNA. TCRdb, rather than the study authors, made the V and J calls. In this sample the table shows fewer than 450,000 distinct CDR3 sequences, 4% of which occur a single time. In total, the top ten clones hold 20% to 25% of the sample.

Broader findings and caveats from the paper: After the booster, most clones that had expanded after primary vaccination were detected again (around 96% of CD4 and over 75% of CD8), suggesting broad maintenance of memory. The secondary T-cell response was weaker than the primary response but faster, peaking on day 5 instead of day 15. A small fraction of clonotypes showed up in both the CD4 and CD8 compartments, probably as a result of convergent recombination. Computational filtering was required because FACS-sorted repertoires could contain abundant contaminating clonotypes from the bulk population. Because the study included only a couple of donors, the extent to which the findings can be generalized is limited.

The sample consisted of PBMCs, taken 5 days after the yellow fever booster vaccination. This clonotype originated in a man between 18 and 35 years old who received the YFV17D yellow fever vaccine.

At the DNA level, the sequence is TGTGCCAGCAGTTTATCGAATGCGGATGGCTACACCTTC. The encoded protein is CASSLSNADGYTF. This chain is built from TRBV28 and TRBJ1-2; the D gene assignment is ambiguous. From the cysteine through the phenylalanine, the CDR3 covers 13 amino acids. The kept DNA is CDR3 alone, 39 bases in frame from the first base. V drops 1 base and J drops 6 bases, leaving 9 bases in between. The germline V gene gives CDR1 as MDHEN and CDR2 as SYDVKM.